This T cell receptor beta chain stems from a study of T cells in women clearing cervical HPV infection. Study-level information: Case blood was drawn when the lesion was first found; control blood after infection became undetectable. Overall study results and limits: A classifier using richness and V gene abundances reached an AUC of more than 0.8. Cases carried less TRBV6-7 than controls: approximately 0.1% versus 0.16%.

The junction had 4 bases not matched to a gene; V was cut back by 3 bases and J by 3 bases. The CDR3 totals 16 residues. Germline loops: CDR1 MNHEY, CDR2 SVGEGT. As for this clone: Its target is not known. With the read ending 3 residues before the CDR3 end, the germline J gene is used to fill in that end.

Some clones are missing from TCRdb's copy, which holds only in-frame ones; the method was immunoSEQ multiplex PCR. This specimen shows fewer than 50,000 clones; the ten leading clones hold 1.2%. This clonotype was sampled from a woman between 18 and 70 years old with a cervical HPV16 infection that either progressed to CIN3+ or cleared (not recorded which). Sequenced material: blood buffy coat. V and J are TRBV6-2 or TRBV6-3 and TRBJ2-7; the match to TRBD2 covers 14 bases. Partial CDR3 DNA: TGTGCCAGCAGTTATCGACTAGCGGGAGGGCTCTACGAG. Translation: CASSYRLAGGLYE. In full, the CDR3 is CASSYRLAGGLYEQYF.